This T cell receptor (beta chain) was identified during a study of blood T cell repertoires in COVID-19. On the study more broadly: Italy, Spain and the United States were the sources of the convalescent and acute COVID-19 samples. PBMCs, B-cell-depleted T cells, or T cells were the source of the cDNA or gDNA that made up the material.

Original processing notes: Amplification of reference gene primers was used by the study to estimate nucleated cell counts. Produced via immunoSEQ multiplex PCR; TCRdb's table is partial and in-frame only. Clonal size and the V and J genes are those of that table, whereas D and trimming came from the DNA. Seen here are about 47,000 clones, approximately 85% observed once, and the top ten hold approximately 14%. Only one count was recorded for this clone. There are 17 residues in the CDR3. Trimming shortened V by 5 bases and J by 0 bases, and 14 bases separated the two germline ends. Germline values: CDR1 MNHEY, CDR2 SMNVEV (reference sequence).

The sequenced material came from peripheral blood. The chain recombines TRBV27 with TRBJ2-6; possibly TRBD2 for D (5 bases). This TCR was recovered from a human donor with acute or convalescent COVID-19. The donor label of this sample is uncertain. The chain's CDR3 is CASSPRTESSGANVLTF. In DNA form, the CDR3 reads TGTGCCAGCAGTCCACGGACTGAAAGCTCTGGGGCCAACGTCCTGACTTTC.